These T cell receptor beta chains were read from a single sample in a study of CD8 T cells in ankylosing spondylitis. TCRdb reprocessed the 5' RACE reads via MiXCR and lists one record per CDR3 protein. The sample shows 380,000 or so distinct CDR3 sequences, about 20% of them seen only once. The sequencing sample was made of blood, either unsorted or a sorted T cell fraction (not recorded which). All receptors come from a male donor with ankylosing spondylitis or in good health (not recorded which). Both conserved end residues are part of each CDR3. The D gene is left open where the match is weak. Clone size, where shown, is once, few, many, or a class for clones that have expanded.

TRBJ1-1	few	TRBV4-1	-	TGCGCCAGCAGCCATCCCCTGAGACTGAAGGAAGCTTTCTTT	CASSHPLRLKEAFF
TRBJ2-2	few	TRBV6-1	-	TGTGCCAGCAGTGAAGCGCTACGGGTAAACACCGGGGAGCTGTTTTTT	CASSEALRVNTGELFF
TRBJ2-7	-	TRBV2	-	TGTGCCAGCAGGCGACACGAGCAGTACTTC	CASRRHEQYF
TRBJ2-3	-	TRBV12-3/TRBV12-4	TRBD2	TGTGCCAGCAGTTTCGGGCGGGGGGGGGATACGCAGTATTTT	CASSFGRGGDTQYF
TRBJ2-5	-	TRBV9	-	TGTGCCAGCAGCGTGGGAACAGTCGAAGAGACCCAGTACTTC	CASSVGTVEETQYF
TRBJ1-1	-	TRBV29-1	TRBD1	TGCAGCGTTGAAGGGCAGGGGGTCAACACTGAAGCTTTCTTT	CSVEGQGVNTEAFF
TRBJ2-3	-	TRBV13	-	TGTGCCAGCAGCTCCCGCTCCGACAGGGAGGACACAGATACGCAGTATTTT	CASSSRSDREDTDTQYF
TRBJ2-2	few	TRBV11-2	TRBD1	TGTGCCAGCAGTCGAGCCGGGACAGGGAACACCGGGGAGCTGTTTTTT	CASSRAGTGNTGELFF
TRBJ2-7	few	TRBV29-1	TRBD2	TGCAGCGTTGTAGGACTAGAACCCTACGAGCAGTACTTC	CSVVGLEPYEQYF
TRBJ2-3	-	TRBV19	TRBD1	TGTGCCACCCAACAGGGGGCATCAGATACGCAGTATTTT	CATQQGASDTQYF
TRBJ1-1	few	TRBV6-5	-	TGTGCCAGCAGCTTAATCTGGACCGCAAACACTGAAGCTTTCTTT	CASSLIWTANTEAFF
TRBJ2-3	-	TRBV10-2	TRBD2	TGCGCCAGCAGTGAGTCGGGGGCTAGCGGGGCGCTCACAGATACGCAGTATTTT	CASSESGASGALTDTQYF
TRBJ2-3	-	TRBV7-9	TRBD1	TGTGCCAGCAGCTTTTGGGACAGTTTACCCCCTGGAGATACGCAGTATTTT	CASSFWDSLPPGDTQYF
TRBJ1-1	few	TRBV10-3	-	TGTGCCATCAGTGAGCAATCGGGCACTGAAGCTTTCTTT	CAISEQSGTEAFF